One and the same sample provided the 3 T cell receptor beta chains below, sequenced in a study of memory CD4+ T cells and cytomegalovirus serostatus. The table came from immunoSEQ multiplex PCR; TCRdb's copy has only in-frame clones and leaves some out. The repertoire holds over 50,000 clones, with approximately 85% as singletons. Single viable CD3+CD4+CD8-CD45RO+ cells were sorted as the memory CD4+ T cells. Sequenced: memory CD4+ T cells from blood. The receptors were sampled from an adult in good health and CMV-seronegative.

The chain has TRBV9 and TRBJ1-1; D gene unclear. V gave up 4 bases and J gave up 8 bases, with 18 bases separating them. The CDR3 runs 14 residues. Germline loops: CDR1 SGDLS, CDR2 YYNGEE. The CDR3 loop is CASSYLPVPSEAFF. In nucleotides, the CDR3 is TGTGCCAGCAGCTACCTCCCGGTTCCAAGCGAAGCTTTCTTT.

The chain employs TRBV5-6 and TRBJ2-1, with a tentative D call TRBD2 (5 bases). Germline V CDR1 and CDR2: SGHDT, YYEEEE. Trimming took 0 bases from V and 0 from J, leaving 10 bases between them. The CDR3 has 16 amino acids. DNA of the CDR3: TGTGCCAGCAGCTTGGTTGGGGAGAGCTCCTACAATGAGCAGTTCTTC. It translates to CASSLVGESSYNEQFF. Full variable domain (outside the CDR3, taken from reference TRBV5-6 and TRBJ2-1): DAGVTQSPTHLIKTRGQQVTLRCSPKSGHDTVSWYQQALGQGPQFIFQYYEEEERQRGNFPDRFSGHQFPNYSSELNVNALLLGDSALYLCASSLVGESSYNEQFFGPGTRLTVL.

The V call is TRBV18, the J call TRBJ1-4; 7 bases fit TRBD1. Germline V gene sequence: CDR1 KGHSH, CDR2 LQKENI. Unmatched junction bases numbered 14, after V lost 0 bases and J lost 7 bases. This CDR3 has 18 residues. CDR3 sequence reads: CASSPPLADEGAGEKLFF. The CDR3, as DNA: TGTGCCAGCTCACCACCGTTGGCGGATGAGGGGGCGGGTGAAAAACTGTTTTTT. Full variable domain (outside the CDR3, taken from reference TRBV18 and TRBJ1-4): NAGVMQNPRHLVRRRGQEARLRCSPMKGHSHVYWYRQLPEEGLKFMVYLQKENIIDESGMPKERFSAEFPKEGPSILRIQQVVRGDSAAYFCASSPPLADEGAGEKLFFGSGTQLSVL.